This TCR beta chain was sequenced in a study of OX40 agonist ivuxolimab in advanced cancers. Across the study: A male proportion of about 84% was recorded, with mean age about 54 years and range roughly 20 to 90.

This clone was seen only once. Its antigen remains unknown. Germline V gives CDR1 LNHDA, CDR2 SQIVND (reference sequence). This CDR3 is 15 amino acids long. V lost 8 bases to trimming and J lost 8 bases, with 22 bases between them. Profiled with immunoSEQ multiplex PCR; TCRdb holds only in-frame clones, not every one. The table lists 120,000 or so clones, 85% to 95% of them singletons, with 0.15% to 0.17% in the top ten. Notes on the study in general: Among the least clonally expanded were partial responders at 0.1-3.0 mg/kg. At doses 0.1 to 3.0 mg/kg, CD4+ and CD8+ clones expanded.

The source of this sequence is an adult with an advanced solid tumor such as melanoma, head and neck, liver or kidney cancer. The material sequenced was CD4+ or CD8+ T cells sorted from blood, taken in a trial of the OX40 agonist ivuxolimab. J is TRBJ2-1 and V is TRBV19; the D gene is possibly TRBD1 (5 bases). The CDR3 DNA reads TGTGCCAGTTCTTTAAGGGGCCAGGCCTTCGATGAGCAGTTCTTC. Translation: CASSLRGQAFDEQFF.